A single TCR beta chain is shown here with its context. Through a sample-barcoded 5' primer and a J-beta primer mix, a second PCR was run for roughly 7 to 12 cycles. TCRdb itself ran the 5' RACE reads through MiXCR, one entry per CDR3 protein. The sample records about 1.8 million distinct CDR3 sequences, around 50% being singletons. The sample originates from a study of blood T cells in healthy people across ages. Each individual donor underwent a draw of ten milliliters of peripheral blood. Germline loops: CDR1 MNHNS, CDR2 SASEGT. Trimming stripped 6 bases from V and 2 bases from J, with 11 bases between. The CDR3 has 13 amino acids.

Sequences were obtained from blood. This clonotype originated in a woman between 40 and 50 years old in good health. This rearrangement joins TRBV6-1 to TRBJ2-7, with unresolved D. The CDR3 DNA is TGTGCCAGCAGCGAGATACTACCCTACGAGCAGTACTTC. It translates to CASSEILPYEQYF.